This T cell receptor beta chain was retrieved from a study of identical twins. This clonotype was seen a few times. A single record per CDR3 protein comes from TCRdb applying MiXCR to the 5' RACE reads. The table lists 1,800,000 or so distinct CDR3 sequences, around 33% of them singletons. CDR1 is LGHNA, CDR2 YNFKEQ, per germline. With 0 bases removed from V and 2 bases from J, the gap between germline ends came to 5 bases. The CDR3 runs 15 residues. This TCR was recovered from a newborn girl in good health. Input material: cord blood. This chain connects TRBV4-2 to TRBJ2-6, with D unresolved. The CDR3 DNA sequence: TGTGCCAGCAGCCAAGATAATACTGGGGCCAACGTCCTGACTTTC. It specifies CASSQDNTGANVLTF.